This record looks at one T cell receptor (beta chain) sequence and its context. The sample is drawn from a study of cytomegalovirus exposure and HLA in healthy donors. This CDR3 is 15 amino acids long. Germline V gene data show CDR1 as MDHEN and CDR2 as SYDVKM. The J segment lost 4 bases and the V segment lost 6 bases, leaving 10 bases of the junction unmatched. PCR used 60 Vbeta primers and 13 Jbeta primers. Method: immunoSEQ multiplex PCR; TCRdb's copy keeps in-frame clones and lacks some. The repertoire holds 250,000 to 300,000 clones, with approximately 84% as singletons. The receptor was derived from a woman between 40 and 55 years old in good health and CMV-seropositive. This sequence joins TRBV28 and TRBJ2-7, with 9 nucleotides matching TRBD1. Sequences were obtained from PBMCs. DNA for the CDR3: TGTGCCAGCAGCGGACTTACAGGGGGCGGATACGAGCAGTACTTC. It translates to CASSGLTGGGYEQYF.